What follows is one T cell receptor (beta chain) and its context. Its target is unknown. This record comes from a study of a mutant IDH1 vaccine in newly diagnosed glioma. Profiled with immunoSEQ multiplex PCR; TCRdb holds only in-frame clones, not every one. In the table there are 50,000 to 65,000 clones, about three quarters of which are singletons. V lost 3 bases and J 0 bases, leaving 12 bases between the germline ends. The length of the CDR3 is 16 residues. The germline V gene encodes CDR1 SGHVS and CDR2 FQNEAQ. This sample's time point: baseline, week 1 (first vaccination visit). Treatment specified: pre-vaccination baseline after standard-of-care therapy. The study, taken as a whole, reports: There seemed to be no relation between pseudoprogression and changes in top peripheral T cell clonotypes.

The clonotype was recovered from a woman in her thirties or forties with glioma. This specimen consisted of PBMCs, obtained from a glioma patient treated with radiotherapy, temozolomide or both. This sequence joins TRBV7-8 and TRBJ1-5, with a tentative D call TRBD1 (5 bases). The DNA for the CDR3 is TGTGCCAGCAGCTTCGGCGGGGCCTATAGCAATCAGCCCCAGCATTTT. Its protein product is CASSFGGAYSNQPQHF.